This TCR beta chain was profiled in a study of blood T cells in healthy people across ages. J was trimmed by 5 bases and V by 6 bases; bases with no gene match: 9. The CDR3 totals 16 residues. Individuals who donated were healthy Caucasians from Russia aged roughly 6 to 95. The authors extracted at least 5.5 micrograms of total RNA per sample. In the case of this clonotype: No antigen is known for it.

A second PCR of about 7 to 12 cycles used a sample-barcoded 5' primer and a J-beta primer mix. With 12 random nucleotides, a template-switch adaptor tagged each individual cDNA molecule. TCRdb reprocessed the 5' RACE reads with MiXCR, giving one entry per CDR3 protein. The sample shows hundreds of thousands of distinct CDR3 sequences, roughly 20% of them seen only once. Study findings and constraints: Naive T cell percentage showed a strong correlation with TCR beta diversity.

The chain recombines TRBV12-3 or TRBV12-4 with TRBJ2-5, with 13 nucleotides matching TRBD2. This sequence originates from a man aged 70-80 years in good health. Sequencing input: blood. CDR3 residues: CASSPGLAGDGETQYF. The CDR3 DNA follows: TGTGCCAGCAGCCCAGGACTAGCGGGAGACGGGGAGACCCAGTACTTC.